Presented here are 14 T cell receptor beta chains from one specimen sequenced in a study of T cells in Graves' hyperthyroidism and ophthalmopathy. Amplified TCR beta CDR3 regions derived from RNA transcripts. The TCR CDR3 was amplified in a first-round RT-PCR using the HTBI primer set. TCRdb reprocessed the multiplex PCR reads via MiXCR and lists one record per CDR3 protein. The table lists 300,000 to 450,000 distinct CDR3 sequences, about 15% of them singletons. Sequencing was carried out using blood. The receptors were sampled from a woman in her thirties with Graves' ophthalmopathy.

This clonotype was detected many times. V is TRBV11-3 and J is TRBJ1-5, with 10 bases lining up with TRBD1. J gave up 2 bases and V 5 bases, and 18 bases lay outside the gene matches. The CDR3 extends over 20 amino acids. The germline CDR1 and CDR2 sequences are SGHNT and YENEEA. The CDR3 DNA reads TGTGCCAGCAGCCATCTTCCTGGACAGGGGGGTCGAGTACGCAATCAGCCCCAGCATTTT. It is translated as CASSHLPGQGGRVRNQPQHF.

This clonotype was picked up many times. The chain recombines TRBV27 with TRBJ1-5; TRBD1 might be the D (5 bases). CDR3 size: 15 residues. V shed 3 bases and J shed 7 bases, with 16 bases lying between them. Germline V gives CDR1 MNHEY, CDR2 SMNVEV (reference sequence). Here the CDR3 DNA reads TGTGCCAGCAGTTTTGAGGGGTTCTCCGGGCAGCCCCAGCATTTT. Amino acids: CASSFEGFSGQPQHF.

This clonotype was picked up a small number of times. The rearrangement uses TRBV7-3 and TRBJ2-1, with D possibly matching TRBD2 (7 bases). CDR3 size: 14 residues. V gave up 0 bases and J gave up 5 bases, with 8 bases separating them. Germline CDR1 is SGHTA and CDR2 is FQGTGA. Here the CDR3 reads CASSLTGGHNEQFF. CDR3 nucleotide sequence: TGTGCCAGCAGCTTAACGGGGGGGCACAATGAGCAGTTCTTC.

This clonotype was found many times. This chain joins TRBV5-1 and TRBJ2-1; no clear D. This CDR3 spans 15 amino acids. Trimming took 1 base from V and 0 from J, leaving 8 bases between them. Looked up from germline, CDR1 is SGHRS and CDR2 is YFSETQ. The CDR3 spells CASSLSSYSYNEQFF. DNA for the CDR3: TGCGCCAGCAGCTTGTCCAGCTACTCCTACAATGAGCAGTTCTTC.

This clonotype occurred many times. This chain's CDR3 is CASSPDTPGPYEQYF. The DNA for the CDR3 is TGTGCCAGCAGCCCCGACACTCCCGGGCCCTACGAGCAGTACTTC. The V and J genes are TRBV7-9 and TRBJ2-7; no clear D gene. The germline V gene has CDR1 SEHNR and CDR2 FQNEAQ (reference sequence). V lost 5 bases, J lost 2 bases, and 16 bases lay in between. This CDR3 contains 15 residues. The variable domain in full, completed from reference TRBV7-9 and TRBJ2-7, reads DTGVSQNPRHKITKRGQNVTFRCDPISEHNRLYWYRQTLGQGPEFLTYFQNEAQLEKSRLLSDRFSAERPKGSFSTLEIQRTEQGDSAMYLCASSPDTPGPYEQYFGPGTRLTVT.

The table lists this clonotype with many counts. The V gene is TRBV6-1, the J gene TRBJ1-2; 10 positions match TRBD1. The trim removed 4 bases at V and 3 bases at J, leaving 11 bases unmatched. This CDR3 has 17 residues. Per the germline V gene, CDR1 is MNHNS and CDR2 is SASEGT. This CDR3 reads CASSATTGTGVHYGYTF. The DNA for the CDR3 is TGTGCCAGCAGTGCAACTACCGGGACAGGGGTCCACTATGGCTACACCTTC.

This clonotype has only a few counts. The chain recombines TRBV7-8 with TRBJ2-5, with 11 bases matching TRBD2. This CDR3 contains 16 residues. J gave up 1 base and V 5 bases, and 6 bases lay outside the gene matches. Germline V CDR1 and CDR2: SGHVS, FQNEAQ. The CDR3 sequence: CASSVPGLAVQETQYF. In DNA, the CDR3 is TGTGCCAGCAGCGTGCCGGGACTAGCGGTCCAAGAGACCCAGTACTTC. Combining the CDR3 with reference TRBV7-8 and TRBJ2-5 gives the whole variable domain GAGVSQSPRYKVAKRGQDVALRCDPISGHVSLFWYQQALGQGPEFLTYFQNEAQLDKSGLPSDRFFAERPEGSVSTLKIQRTQQEDSAVYLCASSVPGLAVQETQYFGPGTRLLVL.

This clonotype was detected ten times or more. The chain employs TRBV3-1 and TRBJ1-2, with D unresolved. CDR1 and CDR2 (germline): LGHDT, YNNKEL (reference sequence). V lost 6 bases and J lost 4, with 15 bases in between. The CDR3 runs to 14 residues. This CDR3 reads CASSPGPASYGYTF. The CDR3 DNA reads as TGTGCCAGCAGTCCCGGCCCCGCTAGCTATGGCTACACCTTC. Drawing the rest from reference TRBV3-1 and TRBJ1-2, the complete variable domain is DTAVSQTPKYLVTQMGNDKSIKCEQNLGHDTMYWYKQDSKKFLKIMFSYNNKELIINETVPNRFSPKSPDKAHLNLHINSLELGDSAVYFCASSPGPASYGYTFGSGTRLTVV.

This clonotype was seen repeatedly, ten times or more. The chain recombines TRBV30 with TRBJ2-7; D gene uncertain. The V end lost 2 bases, the J end lost 6 bases, and 2 bases lay between the germline ends. Germline V gene lookup returns CDR1 GTSNPN and CDR2 SVGIG (reference sequence). The CDR3 loop spans 9 amino acids. The DNA of the CDR3 is TGTGCCTGGAGTTGCGAGCAGTACTTC. Its protein product is CAWSCEQYF.

This clonotype was recorded many times. The rearrangement uses TRBV7-2 and TRBJ2-2; no reliable D call. The germline CDR1 and CDR2 sequences are SGHTA and FQGNSA. CDR3 length equals 13 residues. V gave up 4 bases and J gave up 1 base, with 4 bases separating them. The CDR3 region is CASSSMNTGELFF. The CDR3 DNA follows: TGTGCCAGCAGCTCTATGAACACCGGGGAGCTGTTTTTT.

This clonotype occurred many times. The CDR3, as DNA: TGCGCCAGCAGCCCGTCCGGGCAGGGCCCTTGGGGTGAAAAACTGTTTTTT. As protein: CASSPSGQGPWGEKLFF. The chain combines TRBV4-1 with TRBJ1-4, with D possibly being TRBD1 (5 bases). With 4 bases removed from V and 7 bases from J, the gap between germline ends came to 22 bases. The CDR3 totals 17 residues. The germline gives CDR1 MGHRA, CDR2 YSYEKL.

This clonotype appeared many times. The chain joins TRBV5-6 to TRBJ1-1, with D uncertain. The CDR3 is made up of 13 amino acids. Germline V lookup: CDR1 SGHDT, CDR2 YYEEEE. The V gene lost 1 base and the J gene lost 7 bases, with 11 bases spanning the gap. The CDR3 loop reads CASSLWRNHEAFF. DNA of the CDR3: TGTGCCAGCAGCTTGTGGAGGAACCATGAAGCTTTCTTT.

At least ten counts were recorded for this clonotype. The J gene is TRBJ2-7, the V gene TRBV20-1; 7 nucleotides agree with TRBD2. This CDR3 comprises 14 residues. V was pared by 4 bases and J by 1 base, with 7 bases of the junction left unmatched. In germline, CDR1 is DFQATT, CDR2 SNEGSKA (reference sequence). Here the CDR3 reads CSAMGGIGSYEQYF. The CDR3, as DNA: TGCAGTGCTATGGGGGGGATTGGGTCCTACGAGCAGTACTTC.

This clonotype was found many times. V and J are TRBV6-6 and TRBJ2-7; D not certain. This CDR3 contains 14 residues. Germline V gives CDR1 MNHNY, CDR2 SVGAGI (reference sequence). V was trimmed by 2 bases and J by 1 base, leaving 9 bases between them. The CDR3: CASSYAPESYEQYF. The DNA for the CDR3 is TGTGCCAGCAGTTACGCCCCAGAATCCTACGAGCAGTACTTC.